Presented here are 2 T cell receptor beta chains from one specimen sequenced in a study of shared clonotypes between healthy human individuals. Naive CD8 isolation took CD45RO-negative cells positively selected for CCR7 and excluded terminally differentiated effector memory CD45RA+ cells. The protocol was immunoSEQ multiplex PCR, while the TCRdb copy is restricted to in-frame clones and leaves out a portion. Altogether about 1,800,000 clones are present, about 94% being singletons, with the ten largest covering more than 0.9%. Sequences were obtained from naive CD8+ T cells sorted from blood. Receptors were obtained from a man in his late teens or twenties in good health.

The chain links TRBV6-5 to TRBJ1-2; D gene uncertain. V lost 4 bases and J 2 bases, leaving 14 bases between the germline ends. Germline V gene sequence: CDR1 MNHEY, CDR2 SVGAGI. This CDR3 is built from 15 residues. For the CDR3, the DNA is TGTGCCAGCAGTTCCCTCGAGGGATGGAACTATGGCTACACCTTC. This translates into CASSSLEGWNYGYTF.

The chain couples TRBV7-9 to TRBJ1-2, with TRBD1 matching 7 bases. Germline assignment: CDR1 SEHNR and CDR2 FQNEAQ (reference sequence). The CDR3 sequence is 17 residues long. With V trimmed by 4 bases and J by 1 base, 12 bases remained unmatched. The CDR3 loop reads CASSSTDGGQHNYGYTF. The CDR3 DNA reads as TGTGCCAGCAGCTCCACCGATGGGGGACAGCATAACTATGGCTACACCTTC.